This TCR beta chain came from a study of a mutant IDH1 vaccine in newly diagnosed glioma. Study-wide background: The therapy given earlier, which was standard therapy, consisted of radiotherapy, temozolomide, or both, and most of the patients received both. Study-level findings and limits: Among patients, roughly 93% showed immune responses induced by the vaccine. Changes to the top peripheral T cell clonotypes appeared unrelated to pseudoprogression.

Time point here: baseline, week 1 (first vaccination visit). Treatment of the sample: pre-vaccination baseline after standard-of-care therapy. This table comes from immunoSEQ multiplex PCR, and its TCRdb copy is limited to in-frame clones, with some not included. The profile covers 20,000 to 30,000 clones, with approximately 93% appearing a single time and about 9.2% taken by the ten largest. In the case of this clone: Its matching antigen is unknown.

The sequences come from PBMCs, collected from a glioma patient treated with radiotherapy, temozolomide or both. This receptor was obtained from a man aged 25 to 45 with glioma.

This CDR3 is CASSMGEGQPQHF. In nucleotides, the CDR3 is TGTGCCAGTAGTATGGGAGAGGGTCAGCCCCAGCATTTT. The chain combines TRBV19 with TRBJ1-5, with no clear D. The CDR3 runs 13 residues. V lost 3 bases and J 6 bases, leaving 9 bases between the germline ends. Germline-derived CDR1 and CDR2 are LNHDA and SQIVND (reference sequence).